The source of this TCR beta chain is a study of blood T cells in healthy people across ages. This clonotype was observed at least ten times. The germline V and J ends were trimmed by 4 bases and 3 bases, with 10 bases remaining between them. From germline, CDR1 is SGHRS and CDR2 YFSETQ. This CDR3 has 13 amino acids. Next came a second PCR, run for about 7 to 12 cycles, which used a sample-barcoded 5' primer along with a J-beta primer mix. TCRdb reprocessed the 5' RACE reads via MiXCR and lists one record per CDR3 protein. The sample has 850,000 to 950,000 distinct CDR3 sequences, less than 35% seen once.

Material for sequencing was blood. The source is a woman older than 75 in good health. V usage is TRBV5-1 and J usage is TRBJ2-5; TRBD1 is a possible D gene (6 bases). For the CDR3, the DNA is TGCGCCAGCAGCGGGACACGTAAAGAGACCCAGTACTTC. Translated: CASSGTRKETQYF. Full variable domain (outside the CDR3, taken from reference TRBV5-1 and TRBJ2-5): KAGVTQTPRYLIKTRGQQVTLSCSPISGHRSVSWYQQTPGQGLQFLFEYFSETQRNKGNFPGRFSGRQFSNSRSEMNVSTLELGDSALYLCASSGTRKETQYFGPGTRLLVL.